Each of the 14 T cell receptor beta chains below was sequenced from the same sample in a study of blood T cell repertoires in COVID-19. Sequenced by immunoSEQ multiplex PCR; TCRdb stores in-frame clones only, minus some. In the table there are 350,000 to 450,000 clones, approximately 91% of which are singletons. Sequencing was carried out using PBMCs or T cells enriched from blood (not recorded which). All receptors derive from a woman aged 18-30 years who had been exposed to COVID-19.

The V and J genes are TRBV20-1 and TRBJ1-2; D gene ambiguous. The CDR3 is 10 residues long. Trimming removed 5 bases at V and 9 bases at J, with 10 bases between. CDR1 and CDR2 from the germline V gene are DFQATT and SNEGSKA (reference sequence). The CDR3 DNA reads as TGCAGTGCTCCAGCCGGGAGCTACACCTTC. Translation: CSAPAGSYTF.

The chain recombines TRBV6-4 with TRBJ2-1, with D perhaps matching TRBD1 (6 bases). There are 14 residues in the CDR3. Trimming stripped 3 bases from V and 5 bases from J, with 11 bases between. CDR1 MRHNA and CDR2 SNTAGT come from the germline V gene. CDR3 sequence reads: CASSEVGAHNEQFF. For the CDR3, the DNA is TGTGCCAGCAGTGAAGTGGGGGCCCACAATGAGCAGTTCTTC.

The chain combines TRBV6-5 with TRBJ1-1; 9 bases are a match to TRBD1. There are 14 residues in the CDR3. V trimming: 4 bases; J trimming: 6 bases; junction bases outside the gene matches: 6. Germline CDR1 is MNHEY and CDR2 is SVGAGI. Here the CDR3 reads CASSSYRGPAEAFF. CDR3 nucleotides: TGTGCCAGCAGTTCGTACAGGGGGCCGGCTGAAGCTTTCTTT.

The chain is built from TRBV12-3 or TRBV12-4 and TRBJ1-4, with a tentative D call TRBD1 (6 bases). CDR3 length: 13 amino acids. V lost 6 bases and J lost 4, with 9 bases in between. In nucleotides, the CDR3 is TGTGCCAGCAGCTTGGACAGTAATGAAAAACTGTTTTTT. Its translation is CASSLDSNEKLFF.

V usage is TRBV19 and J usage is TRBJ2-5; D might be TRBD1 (6 bases). The ends were cut back, 5 bases at V and 4 bases at J, with 14 bases in the middle. CDR3 length: 14 amino acids. The germline gives CDR1 LNHDA, CDR2 SQIVND (reference sequence). The CDR3 region is CASSGGQPPETQYF. CDR3 bases: TGTGCCAGTAGTGGAGGACAGCCGCCAGAGACCCAGTACTTC.

This clone was counted a single time. The chain is built from TRBV7-6 and TRBJ1-1; D is possibly TRBD1 (6 bases). The V end was cut by 4 bases, the J end by 7 bases, with 13 bases between. CDR3 length: 13 residues. In germline, CDR1 is SGHVS, CDR2 FNYEAQ. For the CDR3, the DNA is TGTGCCAGCAGCTCAAACAGGGATAGTGAAGCTTTCTTT. Encoded protein: CASSSNRDSEAFF.

This clone was seen only once. The V gene is TRBV7-2, the J gene TRBJ2-7; TRBD2 matches 7 bases. V gave up 2 bases and J gave up 0 bases; unmatched junction bases: 4. The CDR3 contains 15 residues. Germline lookup yields CDR1 SGHTA and CDR2 FQGNSA. The chain's CDR3 is CASSLLGGPSYEQYF. CDR3 DNA: TGTGCCAGCAGCTTACTGGGAGGGCCCTCCTACGAGCAGTACTTC.

This chain links TRBV9 with TRBJ2-3; tentatively, D is TRBD2 (5 bases). The CDR3 length is 12 residues. V lost 4 bases and J lost 4, with 7 bases in between. Per germline, CDR1 SGDLS and CDR2 YYNGEE. The CDR3 DNA sequence: TGTGCCAGCAGCCGGAGGCCAGATACGCAGTATTTT. It translates to CASSRRPDTQYF.

J is TRBJ2-5 and V is TRBV6-5; possibly TRBD1 for D (6 bases). The CDR3 runs to 11 residues. V dropped 6 bases and J dropped 4 bases, with 6 bases sitting between them. Germline lookup yields CDR1 MNHEY and CDR2 SVGAGI. CDR3 sequence: CASRGAETQYF. DNA of the CDR3: TGTGCCAGCAGGGGGGCAGAGACCCAGTACTTC.

V usage is TRBV7-9 and J usage is TRBJ2-7; D possibly corresponds to TRBD1 (5 bases). The CDR3 covers 18 residues. V was trimmed by 2 bases and J by 1 base, leaving 21 bases between them. Germline V CDR1 and CDR2: SEHNR, FQNEAQ (reference sequence). As DNA, the CDR3 is TGTGCCAGCAGCTTACTGACGTCGTGGCAGGGCCATTCCTACGAGCAGTACTTC. Protein product: CASSLLTSWQGHSYEQYF.

The chain couples TRBV29-1 to TRBJ1-2, with 8 nucleotides matching TRBD1. Germline values: CDR1 SQVTM, CDR2 ANQGSEA. There are 11 residues in the CDR3. V dropped 3 bases and J dropped 8; count of bases not matched to a gene: 2. CDR3 DNA sequence: TGCAGCGTTGACGACAGGGGAGGCTACACCTTC. As protein: CSVDDRGGYTF.

The genes are TRBV19 and TRBJ2-2; possibly TRBD2 for D (6 bases). There are 16 residues in the CDR3. The germline gives CDR1 LNHDA, CDR2 SQIVND (reference sequence). The V end lost 6 bases, the J end lost 1 base, and 15 bases lay between the germline ends. CDR3 coding DNA: TGTGCCAGTAGCCCACCGGGACTTCAGAACACCGGGGAGCTGTTTTTT. It encodes CASSPPGLQNTGELFF.

The V call is TRBV5-1, the J call TRBJ2-2; 12 nucleotides match TRBD2. The CDR3 extends over 18 amino acids. CDR1 is SGHRS, CDR2 YFSETQ, per germline. Losses at the gene ends were 0 bases for V and 0 bases for J; bases not matched to a gene: 3. This CDR3 is CASSLGPSGRANTGELFF. CDR3 bases: TGCGCCAGCAGCTTGGGTCCTAGCGGGAGGGCGAACACCGGGGAGCTGTTTTTT.

The chain recombines TRBV25-1 with TRBJ2-7; maybe TRBD2 (6 bases). This CDR3 region has 13 residues. Germline CDR1 is MGHDK and CDR2 is SYGVNS. Trimming took 2 bases from V and 7 from J, leaving 12 bases between them. DNA of the CDR3: TGTGCCAGCAGTGAACTAGCGACCGGTGAGCAGTACTTC. It is translated as CASSELATGEQYF.